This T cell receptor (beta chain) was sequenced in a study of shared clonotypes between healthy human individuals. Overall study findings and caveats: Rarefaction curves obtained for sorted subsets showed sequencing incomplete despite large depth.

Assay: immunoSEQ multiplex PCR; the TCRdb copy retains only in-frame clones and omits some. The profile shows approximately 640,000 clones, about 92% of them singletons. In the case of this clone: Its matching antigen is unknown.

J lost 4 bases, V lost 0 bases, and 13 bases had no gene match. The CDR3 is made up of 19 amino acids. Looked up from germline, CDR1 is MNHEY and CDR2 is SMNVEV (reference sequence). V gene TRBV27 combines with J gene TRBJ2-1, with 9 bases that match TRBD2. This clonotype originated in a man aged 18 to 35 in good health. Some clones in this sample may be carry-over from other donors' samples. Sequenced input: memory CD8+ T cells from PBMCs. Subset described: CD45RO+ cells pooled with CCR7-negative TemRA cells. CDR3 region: CASSLSSLFSGSWYNEQFF. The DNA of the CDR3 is TGTGCCAGCAGTTTATCCTCCCTCTTTAGCGGGAGTTGGTACAATGAGCAGTTCTTC.